The 5 T cell receptor beta chains listed next were all sequenced from one sample in a study of CD8+CD57+ T cells in acquired aplastic anemia (dated by TCRdb to the late 2010s). The sample was run on an Illumina HiSeq 2000. Genomic DNA served as template for TCR beta VDJ combination and CDR3 sequence profiling. In-frame beta chains were kept once TCRdb had trimmed the public reads at Q25 with fastp and called clones with MiXCR. Under each unique CDR3 protein, matching rows form one entry showing the most common genes and DNA. This sample gives some 180,000 distinct CDR3 sequences in total; about 47% of them show up just once. 2.5% to 3.5% of the sample is taken by the ten largest. Specimen: sorted CD4+, CD8+, or CD8+CD57+ T cells (not recorded which) from PBMCs. The receptors stem from a human donor in good health.

This clonotype has at least ten counts. CDR3 sequence: CASSPSPNSSGNTIYF. In DNA form, the CDR3 reads TGTGCCAGCAGCCCATCTCCCAACAGCTCTGGAAACACCATATATTTT. V usage is TRBV14 and J usage is TRBJ1-3; unclear D gene. V gave up 4 bases and J gave up 0 bases, with 13 bases separating them. Germline CDR1 reads SGHDN; CDR2 reads FVKESK. The CDR3 is 16 residues long.

The chain couples TRBV29-1 to TRBJ2-3; 8 nucleotides align to TRBD2. This CDR3 is built from 18 residues. The V gene end was trimmed by 4 bases and the J gene end by 0 bases; junction bases not matched to a gene: 15. Germline CDR1 is SQVTM and CDR2 is ANQGSEA. CDR3 in amino acids: CSVGARLAGMTSTDTQYF. As DNA, the CDR3 is TGCAGCGTTGGGGCCAGGCTAGCGGGTATGACTAGCACAGATACGCAGTATTTT.

The chain couples TRBV20-1 to TRBJ2-7; 7 positions agree with TRBD1. From germline, CDR1 is DFQATT and CDR2 SNEGSKA (reference sequence). CDR3 length: 14 residues. Losses at the gene ends were 4 bases for V and 5 bases for J; bases not matched to a gene: 11. CDR3 sequence (DNA): TGCAGTGCTACCGACCCCCTGACAGGGAACGAGCAGTACTTC. Its protein product is CSATDPLTGNEQYF.

This clonotype was picked up many times. The V gene is TRBV15, the J gene TRBJ2-7; D might be TRBD1 or TRBD2, each matching 5 bases. This CDR3 is built from 17 residues. V shed 4 bases and J shed 6 bases, with 25 bases lying between them. Germline CDR1 and CDR2: LNHNV and YYDKDF (reference sequence). The CDR3 nucleotides read TGTGCCACCAGCAATAGGGTCAACCGGGGCATCCCCTTCGAGCAGTACTTC. This translates into CATSNRVNRGIPFEQYF.

The chain is built from TRBV3-1 and TRBJ2-5; D is unresolved. Trimming cost V 4 bases and J 5 bases, with 8 bases left between them. The CDR3 runs 12 residues. Germline values: CDR1 LGHDT, CDR2 YNNKEL (reference sequence). CDR3 nucleotide sequence: TGTGCCAGCAGCCCCGCGTACGAGACCCAGTACTTC. This codes for CASSPAYETQYF.